The T cell receptor beta chain described here comes from a study of cytomegalovirus exposure and HLA in healthy donors. Participants comprised healthy donors of bone marrow. With 60 Vbeta and 13 Jbeta primers, the PCR was carried out. Only in-frame clones appear in the TCRdb table, and some are missing; sequencing was by immunoSEQ multiplex PCR. The sample holds around 130,000 clones, around four fifths seen once. CDR3 size: 15 residues. Germline CDR1 and CDR2: SGHVS and FQNEAQ. The germline V and J ends were trimmed by 5 bases and 6 bases, with 17 bases remaining between them. This TCR was recovered from a human donor in good health. The genes are TRBV7-8 and TRBJ1-5; D is perhaps TRBD1 (5 bases). Sequenced input: PBMCs. The CDR3 nucleotides read TGTGCCAGCAGCACAAGGGGTCTGGGAAGTCAGCCCCAGCATTTT. This sequence encodes CASSTRGLGSQPQHF. Drawing the rest from reference TRBV7-8 and TRBJ1-5, the complete variable domain is GAGVSQSPRYKVAKRGQDVALRCDPISGHVSLFWYQQALGQGPEFLTYFQNEAQLDKSGLPSDRFFAERPEGSVSTLKIQRTQQEDSAVYLCASSTRGLGSQPQHFGDGTRLSIL.